This entry lists 23 T cell receptor beta chains sequenced from one sample in a study of OX40 agonist ivuxolimab in advanced cancers. Sequencing used immunoSEQ multiplex PCR; TCRdb keeps in-frame clones, though not all of them. The sample comprises 30,000 to 35,000 clones, 65% to 85% of which are singletons, and more than 20% rests with the top ten. Sequences were derived from CD4+ or CD8+ T cells sorted from blood, sampled in a trial of the OX40 agonist ivuxolimab. Receptors originate from an adult with an advanced solid tumor such as melanoma, head and neck, liver or kidney cancer.

The rearrangement joins TRBV5-1 to TRBJ2-3; 9 positions match TRBD2. Germline CDR1 reads SGHRS; CDR2 reads YFSETQ. V shed 4 bases and J 0 bases; nucleotides not matched to a gene: 3. The CDR3 contains 15 residues. CDR3 protein: CASSPGTSSTDTQYF. The CDR3 DNA reads as TGCGCCAGCAGCCCTGGGACTAGCAGCACAGATACGCAGTATTTT.

The V and J genes are TRBV28 and TRBJ1-4; D gene ambiguous. V was cut by 6 bases and J by 4 bases, with 9 bases left in between. The CDR3 totals 13 residues. Germline V lookup: CDR1 MDHEN, CDR2 SYDVKM. The chain's CDR3 is CASSGRYNEKLFF. As DNA, the CDR3 is TGTGCCAGCAGCGGACGGTATAATGAAAAACTGTTTTTT.

CDR3 DNA sequence: TGTGCCAGCAGCTTGGCACAGTACACAGATACGCAGTATTTT. Its protein is CASSLAQYTDTQYF. The chain employs TRBV5-6 and TRBJ2-3; D gene unclear. Germline V gene sequence: CDR1 SGHDT, CDR2 YYEEEE. Trimming shortened V by 0 bases and J by 2 bases, and 7 bases separated the two germline ends. This CDR3 contains 14 residues.

This clone showed up many times. The chain joins TRBV5-4 to TRBJ1-5; the D gene is possibly TRBD1 (6 bases). The germline gives CDR1 SGHNT, CDR2 YYREEE (reference sequence). This CDR3 is built from 12 residues. Deletions cut 5 bases from V and 6 bases from J, with 9 bases between. The CDR3 protein is CASSIRGQPQHF. The CDR3 DNA reads TGTGCCAGCAGTATCAGGGGTCAGCCCCAGCATTTT.

This clone turned up a few times. V and J are TRBV10-1 and TRBJ1-1; 8 nucleotides match TRBD1. This CDR3 has 14 residues. With 6 bases clipped from V and 1 base from J, the junction kept 4 bases outside the gene matches. Germline V lookup: CDR1 WNHNN, CDR2 SYGVQD (reference sequence). CDR3 region: CASRRQGPNTEAFF. In DNA form, the CDR3 reads TGCGCCAGCAGGAGACAGGGGCCGAACACTGAAGCTTTCTTT.

This clone was counted between two and nine times. CDR3 loop: CASSVGEGYGYTF. CDR3 coding DNA: TGTGCCAGCAGCGTGGGGGAGGGTTATGGCTACACCTTC. The chain combines TRBV9 with TRBJ1-2; a weak D match, TRBD1 (5 bases). Germline V CDR1 and CDR2: SGDLS, YYNGEE. The CDR3 sequence is 13 residues long. Trimming shortened V by 2 bases and J by 5 bases, and 10 bases separated the two germline ends.

The chain recombines TRBV27 with TRBJ2-5; D is ambiguous. V was trimmed by 3 bases and J by 3 bases, leaving 8 bases between them. Germline V lookup: CDR1 MNHEY, CDR2 SMNVEV (reference sequence). This CDR3 region has 13 residues. DNA for the CDR3: TGTGCCAGCAGTTTCTCTGGTAAAGAGACCCAGTACTTC. Protein: CASSFSGKETQYF.

CDR3: CASSYGANLEPNEQFF. The CDR3 region has the DNA TGTGCCAGCAGTTACGGGGCCAACTTAGAACCAAATGAGCAGTTCTTC. This chain joins TRBV6-5 and TRBJ2-1, with TRBD1 as a possible D gene (5 bases). This CDR3 spans 16 amino acids. Germline CDR1 is MNHEY and CDR2 is SVGAGI. The V and J ends lost 2 bases and 7 bases respectively, with 18 bases between them.

The chain links TRBV9 to TRBJ2-1; either TRBD1 or TRBD2 may fit D (5 bases each). CDR1 is SGDLS, CDR2 YYNGEE, per germline. There are 17 residues in the CDR3. V was shortened by 3 bases and J by 0 bases, with 16 bases between the two germline ends. As DNA, the CDR3 is TGTGCCAGCAGCGGACCCCCCCGGGGCAGCTCCTACAATGAGCAGTTCTTC. Its translation: CASSGPPRGSSYNEQFF.

This chain links TRBV6-1 with TRBJ2-1; no clear D gene. This CDR3 region has 15 residues. V was pared by 5 bases and J by 0 bases, with 11 bases between. CDR1 is MNHNS and CDR2 is SASEGT in the germline V gene. The CDR3 DNA is TGTGCCAGCAGTCCAGTGTCGAGCTCCTACAATGAGCAGTTCTTC. Protein product: CASSPVSSSYNEQFF.

Here the CDR3 reads CASSLSTSGQLEQFF. CDR3 nucleotide sequence: TGTGCCAGCAGCCTCTCGACTAGCGGGCAACTTGAGCAGTTCTTC. The chain has TRBV28 and TRBJ2-1, with 10 bases lining up with TRBD2. This CDR3 region has 15 residues. Germline V gene sequence: CDR1 MDHEN, CDR2 SYDVKM. V dropped 6 bases and J dropped 9; count of bases not matched to a gene: 11.

This clone has only one observation. The gene calls are TRBV2 and TRBJ2-3; TRBD1 or TRBD2 may be the D gene (5 bases each). This CDR3 is built from 13 residues. V lost 11 bases to trimming and J lost 6 bases, with 18 bases between them. Germline CDR1 reads SNHLY; CDR2 reads FYNNEI. The CDR3 DNA follows: TGTGCCCTCCTAGGGGCCTCGGGGGATACGCAGTATTTT. Its protein product is CALLGASGDTQYF.

The chain uses TRBV27 and TRBJ1-2, with TRBD1 as a possible D gene (5 bases). The CDR3 sequence is 13 residues long. Germline assignment: CDR1 MNHEY and CDR2 SMNVEV (reference sequence). V was clipped by 9 bases and J by 5 bases, with 16 bases between them. CDR3 DNA: TGTGCCAGTTCACTGGGACTTTTTTATGGCTACACCTTC. Residues: CASSLGLFYGYTF.

The chain combines TRBV14 with TRBJ2-1, with D perhaps matching TRBD2 (5 bases). The V and J ends lost 0 bases and 2 bases respectively, with 5 bases between them. Germline CDR1 and CDR2: SGHDN and FVKESK. The CDR3 sequence is 14 residues long. The CDR3 loop reads CASSQDGAYNEQFF. CDR3 nucleotides: TGTGCCAGCAGCCAAGACGGGGCCTACAATGAGCAGTTCTTC.

The chain recombines TRBV9 with TRBJ1-2, with TRBD1 as a possible D gene (5 bases). Germline lookup yields CDR1 SGDLS and CDR2 YYNGEE. CDR3 length equals 14 residues. The V and J ends lost 4 bases and 6 bases respectively, with 16 bases between them. This CDR3 is CASSTPPGLNGYTF. For the CDR3, the DNA is TGTGCCAGCAGCACCCCCCCGGGGCTCAATGGCTACACCTTC.

The chain combines TRBV16 with TRBJ1-6; D is undetermined. With 0 bases removed from V and 9 bases from J, the gap between germline ends came to 18 bases. The CDR3 runs 17 residues. Per germline, CDR1 KGHSY and CDR2 FQNENV. CDR3 bases: TGTGCCAGCAGCCAATCTTCAGGACTTCGAGGGAGTTCACCCCTCCACTTT. This codes for CASSQSSGLRGSSPLHF.

As concerns this clone: The sample contains more than one DNA sequence encoding this CDR3. The J gene is TRBJ2-1, the V gene TRBV4-3, with 9 bases matching TRBD2. The CDR3 is made up of 16 amino acids. Unmatched junction bases numbered 5, after V lost 0 bases and J lost 5 bases. CDR1 is LGHNA, CDR2 YSLEER, per germline. CDR3 bases: TGCGCCAGCAGCCAAGATGGGCGGGGGGGCAACAATGAGCAGTTCTTC. Its protein is CASSQDGRGGNNEQFF.

J is TRBJ1-2 and V is TRBV9; D uncertain. Germline V gene sequence: CDR1 SGDLS, CDR2 YYNGEE. The CDR3 has 14 amino acids. The V end was cut by 0 bases, the J end by 0 bases, with 6 bases between. The CDR3 DNA follows: TGTGCCAGCAGCGTAGCCAGCCCTAACTATGGCTACACCTTC. This translates into CASSVASPNYGYTF.

The gene calls are TRBV9 and TRBJ2-1, with TRBD1 identical over 7 bases. The CDR3 is 15 residues long. Trimming cost V 6 bases and J 6 bases; bases outside gene matches: 12. Per the germline V gene, CDR1 is SGDLS and CDR2 is YYNGEE. This chain's CDR3 is CASTQGVRSSNEQFF. The CDR3 DNA reads as TGTGCCAGCACCCAGGGGGTAAGAAGCTCCAATGAGCAGTTCTTC.

The chain couples TRBV27 to TRBJ2-3; TRBD2 agrees at 11 bases. CDR1 is MNHEY and CDR2 is SMNVEV in the germline V gene (reference sequence). V lost 6 bases, J lost 3 bases, and 11 bases stayed unmatched. The CDR3 spans 17 residues. CDR3 residues: CASSHETSGRGTDTQYF. CDR3 sequence (DNA): TGTGCCAGCAGCCACGAAACTAGCGGGAGAGGAACAGATACGCAGTATTTT.

V is TRBV7-3 and J is TRBJ2-1; D call uncertain. The V gene's germline CDR1 is SGHTA and CDR2 FQGTGA. The CDR3 is 11 residues long. Trimming shortened V by 5 bases and J by 7 bases, and 6 bases separated the two germline ends. CDR3 amino acids: CASSNGNEQFF. CDR3 sequence (DNA): TGTGCCAGCAGCAATGGTAATGAGCAGTTCTTC.

The V and J genes are TRBV19 and TRBJ2-1, with TRBD1 as a possible D gene (6 bases). Germline CDR1 LNHDA, CDR2 SQIVND (reference sequence). Deletions cut 7 bases from V and 7 bases from J, with 11 bases between. This CDR3 contains 12 residues. The CDR3 is CASTSGVNEQFF. The CDR3 region has the DNA TGTGCCAGTACCTCAGGGGTAAATGAGCAGTTCTTC.

J is TRBJ1-1 and V is TRBV6-6; a possible D gene is TRBD1 (5 bases). V gave up 7 bases and J gave up 5 bases, with 20 bases separating them. This CDR3 has 15 amino acids. The germline CDR1 and CDR2 sequences are MNHNY and SVGAGI (reference sequence). CDR3 region: CASIYGGAQRTEAFF. In DNA form, the CDR3 reads TGTGCCAGCATCTACGGGGGAGCTCAGAGGACTGAAGCTTTCTTT.